The sequence of this T cell receptor beta chain was determined in a study of cytomegalovirus exposure and HLA in healthy donors. Findings and caveats of the study: Later analysis revealed greater clonal expansion in HLA-associated TCR beta chains than in equally common others. Researchers counted around 170 TCR beta chains as cytomegalovirus-associated.

Primers: 60 Vbeta forward and 13 Jbeta reverse. The assay was immunoSEQ multiplex PCR, and TCRdb's table has in-frame clones only and misses some. The data show 150,000 to 200,000 clones, 79% seen once. About this clone: The antigen is not known.

It was healthy bone marrow donors who served as donors. CDR1 is SGHVS, CDR2 FNYEAQ, per germline. The CDR3 consists of 15 residues. V lost 3 bases, J lost 2 bases, and 1 base stayed unmatched. Sequencing was carried out using PBMCs. The origin of this receptor is a woman in her forties or fifties in good health and CMV-seronegative. V and J are TRBV7-6 and TRBJ1-5; TRBD1 matches 10 bases. Here the CDR3 DNA reads TGTGCCAGCAGCTTGGGGACAGGGGGCAATCAGCCCCAGCATTTT. Translating gives CASSLGTGGNQPQHF.